Listed below are T cell receptor beta chains from one sample, sequenced in a study of OX40 agonist ivuxolimab in advanced cancers. Using immunoSEQ multiplex PCR, the repertoire was profiled, and TCRdb retains in-frame clones only, with some absent. There are 35,000 to 45,000 clones in the sample; about 91% occur only once, and around 31% lies in the top ten. The material sequenced was CD4+ or CD8+ T cells sorted from blood, taken in a trial of the OX40 agonist ivuxolimab. Receptors were obtained from an adult with an advanced solid tumor such as melanoma, head and neck, liver or kidney cancer. The conserved cysteine and the conserved F or W are not part of the CDR3 here. Fields, in order: V gene, CDR3 protein.

TRBV6-1,ASSEAADPYGYT
TRBV13,ASSRTEKNTEAF
TRBV5-1,ASSDSGDGNEQF
TRBV7-8,ASSSDRDDQPQH
TRBV5-4,ATAPMVTGELF
TRBV7-6,ASSPGQGSSYEQY
TRBV5-1,ASSREGEAGANVLT
TRBV19,ASSWTSRESYNEQF
TRBV19,ASSRSPSGSSYEQY
TRBV28,ASSFRGSYNEQF
TRBV12-5,ASGLSGAFTEAF
TRBV19,ASGTGADSYNEQF
TRBV19,ASSMTGSYEQY
TRBV6-5,ASGLSAYEQY
TRBV2,ASSGDTYYTDTQY
TRBV4-1,ASSQNLAGGDIQY
TRBV7-9,ASSLSAFKGGR
TRBV11-2,ASSLDGSRGSPLH
TRBV27,ASSPSGQGNYGYT
TRBV15,ATSKRRDGGTGELF
TRBV11-2,ASSLDYRSGLPREQF
TRBV7-6,ASSGWGPFSTDTQY
TRBV5-5,ASSLMAGTEAF
TRBV29-1,SVETAGELF
TRBV7-9,ASSFSRTSGKYNEQF
TRBV7-9,ASSLVQSQETQY
TRBV5-4,ASSLGRSQETQY
TRBV9,ASSITGGTADTQY